This is a list of T cell receptor beta chains from one sample in a study of pediatric ulcerative colitis. TCRdb's copy holds only in-frame clones and misses some; the assay was immunoSEQ multiplex PCR. The sample yields about 32,000 clones, roughly four fifths seen once. The sequenced sample was blood. Receptors were obtained from a boy aged 5 to 17 with severe ulcerative colitis. CDR3s include the opening cysteine and the closing phenylalanine or tryptophan. The order of the fields is J gene, D gene, V gene, CDR3 protein. The D gene is left open where the match is weak.

TRBJ1-1 TRBD1 TRBV5-1 CASSLAGDRNSNTEAFF
TRBJ1-6 TRBD1 TRBV4-3 CASSPGQDNSPLHF
TRBJ2-3 . TRBV5-6 CASSWKTGSTDTQYF
TRBJ2-7 TRBD1 TRBV7-7 CASSLAPDRGTSYEQYF
TRBJ2-3 . TRBV7-8 CASSSYTDTQYF
TRBJ2-7 TRBD2 TRBV27 CASSPGLVSEQYF
TRBJ1-5 TRBD1 TRBV28 CASSTGTGSAQPQHF
TRBJ1-1 TRBD1 TRBV19 CASSSPGGPTEAFF
TRBJ1-2 . TRBV2 CASRGSVYGYTF
TRBJ1-5 TRBD1 TRBV19 CASRSDRGLNQPQHF
TRBJ1-1 . TRBV6-5 CASSYFEGGGTEAFF
TRBJ2-3 . TRBV7-9 CASSHVANTGTDTQYF
TRBJ2-3 TRBD2 TRBV7-2 CASSYILAGGDTQYF
TRBJ1-1 . TRBV28 CAGRSNTEAFF
TRBJ1-2 TRBD1 TRBV4-3 CASSQGTGWAYGYTF
TRBJ2-1 TRBD2 TRBV7-3 CASSLLAGAYNEQFF